The rows below give T cell receptor beta chains drawn from one sample of a study of blood T cell repertoires in COVID-19. Generated by immunoSEQ multiplex PCR, the TCRdb table keeps only in-frame clones and is missing some. The sample carries around 99,000 clones, around 82% recorded once. The specimen sequenced was peripheral blood. These receptors all stem from a man in his forties or fifties who had recovered from COVID-19. CDR3s include the opening cysteine and the closing phenylalanine or tryptophan. A D gene is named only where the DNA matches it firmly. Only part of the rows carry a size: once, few, many, or a class if the clone is expanded.

v_gene,abundance,d_gene,j_gene,CDR3aa,CDR3nt
TRBV9,NA,NA,TRBJ2-5,CASSDLARGDETQYF,TGTGCCAGCAGCGACCTCGCCAGGGGGGATGAGACCCAGTACTTC
TRBV19,NA,NA,TRBJ1-1,CASSPSGTPDLRAFF,TGTGCCAGTAGTCCCTCCGGGACACCGGACTTGAGAGCTTTCTTT
TRBV4-3,NA,TRBD1,TRBJ1-1,CASSPGTGGSTEAFF,TGCGCCAGCAGCCCCGGAACAGGGGGGAGCACTGAAGCTTTCTTT
TRBV19,NA,TRBD1,TRBJ1-3,CASRNRGPGNTIYF,TGTGCCAGTAGAAACAGGGGGCCTGGAAACACCATATATTTT
TRBV5-4,NA,NA,TRBJ1-1,CASSLGQMNTEAFF,TGTGCCAGCAGCTTGGGACAGATGAACACTGAAGCTTTCTTT
TRBV5-1,NA,NA,TRBJ1-6,CASSLSSAFAGISSPLHF,TGCGCCAGCAGCTTGTCATCGGCCTTTGCAGGGATAAGTTCACCCCTCCACTTT
TRBV18,once,TRBD1,TRBJ1-2,CASSSKGQNYGYTF,TGTGCCAGCTCATCAAAGGGACAGAACTATGGCTACACCTTC
TRBV5-1,once,TRBD2,TRBJ2-7,CASSLAEASGRFGQYF,TGCGCCAGCAGCTTGGCCGAGGCTAGCGGGAGATTCGGGCAGTACTTC
TRBV7-8,NA,TRBD2,TRBJ2-1,CASSSPLAPSGSTYNEQFF,TGTGCCAGCAGCTCTCCCTTAGCCCCTAGCGGGAGCACCTACAATGAGCAGTTCTTC
TRBV3-1/TRBV3-2,NA,TRBD2,TRBJ2-7,CASSPGLAGEQYF,TGTGCCAGCAGCCCGGGACTAGCGGGAGAGCAGTACTTC
TRBV20-1,NA,NA,TRBJ1-2,CSASEGLRYGYTF,TGCAGTGCTAGTGAGGGCCTGCGTTATGGCTACACCTTC
TRBV12-5,NA,TRBD2,TRBJ2-3,CASGPSGGRPYF,TGTGCTAGTGGACCGAGCGGGGGGCGGCCGTATTTT
TRBV6-5,NA,TRBD1,TRBJ2-1,CASRRTGGKEQFF,TGTGCCAGCAGAAGGACAGGGGGCAAAGAGCAGTTCTTC
TRBV7-2,NA,NA,TRBJ2-7,CASSFNSGSYEQYF,TGTGCCAGCAGCTTCAATTCCGGCTCCTACGAGCAGTACTTC
TRBV19,once,NA,TRBJ1-5,CASSIMRQGHQPQHF,TGTGCCAGTAGTATTATGAGGCAGGGCCACCAGCCCCAGCATTTT
TRBV2,NA,TRBD2,TRBJ2-5,CASSEWPPQQGGGTQYF,TGTGCCAGCAGTGAATGGCCCCCCCAGCAGGGCGGGGGGACCCAGTACTTC
TRBV19,few,NA,TRBJ1-5,CASRLTGSSNQPQHF,TGTGCCAGTAGGCTGACCGGGAGTAGCAATCAGCCCCAGCATTTT
TRBV4-3,NA,NA,TRBJ2-7,CASSQASTGSSYEQYF,TGCGCCAGCAGCCAAGCGTCGACGGGGAGCTCCTACGAGCAGTACTTC
TRBV27,NA,TRBD1,TRBJ1-2,CASSFEGGGYTF,TGTGCCAGCAGTTTTGAAGGGGGCGGCTACACCTTC
TRBV19,NA,TRBD1,TRBJ1-4,CASSRDSTYEKLFF,TGTGCCAGTAGTCGGGACAGTACATATGAAAAACTGTTTTTT
TRBV19,once,TRBD2,TRBJ2-4,CASSILAGVAKNIQYF,TGTGCCAGTAGTATTCTAGCGGGAGTTGCCAAAAACATTCAGTACTTC
TRBV5-4,NA,NA,TRBJ1-1,CASSLTNLGTEAFF,TGTGCCAGCAGCTTGACCAACCTCGGGACTGAAGCTTTCTTT
TRBV2,medium-sized,TRBD1,TRBJ2-7,CASSVTRQGDSYEQYF,TGTGCCAGCAGTGTAACCAGACAGGGGGACTCCTACGAGCAGTACTTC
TRBV30,NA,TRBD2,TRBJ2-3,CAWSRAGGTDTQYF,TGTGCCTGGAGTCGGGCGGGGGGCACAGATACGCAGTATTTT
TRBV2,NA,TRBD1,TRBJ1-5,CASSGTGGREPQHF,TGTGCCAGCAGTGGAACAGGGGGGAGGGAGCCCCAGCATTTT
TRBV5-4,NA,TRBD2,TRBJ2-5,CASSLSGENQETQYF,TGTGCCAGCAGCTTGAGCGGGGAGAACCAAGAGACCCAGTACTTC
TRBV6-2/TRBV6-3,NA,NA,TRBJ2-7,CASSYRGYPYEQYF,TGTGCCAGCAGTTATCGGGGGTACCCCTACGAGCAGTACTTC
TRBV7-9,NA,TRBD1,TRBJ1-2,CASSPGGYGYTF,TGTGCCAGCAGCCCAGGGGGCTATGGCTACACCTTC
TRBV6-2/TRBV6-3,NA,TRBD2,TRBJ2-3,CASSSPAGGTDTQYF,TGTGCCAGCAGTTCGCCAGCGGGAGGCACAGATACGCAGTATTTT